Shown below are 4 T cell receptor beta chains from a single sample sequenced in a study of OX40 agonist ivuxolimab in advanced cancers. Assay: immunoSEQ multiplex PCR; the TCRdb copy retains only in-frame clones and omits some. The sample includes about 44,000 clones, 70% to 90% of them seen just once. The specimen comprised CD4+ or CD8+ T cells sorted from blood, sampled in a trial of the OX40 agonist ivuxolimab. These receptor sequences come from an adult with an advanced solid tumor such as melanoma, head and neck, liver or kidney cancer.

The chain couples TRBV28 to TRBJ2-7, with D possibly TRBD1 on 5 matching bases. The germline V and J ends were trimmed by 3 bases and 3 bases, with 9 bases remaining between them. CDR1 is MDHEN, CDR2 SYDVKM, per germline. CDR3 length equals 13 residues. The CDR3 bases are TGTGCCAGCAGTTTGGCGCAGGGCTACGAGCAGTACGTC. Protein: CASSLAQGYEQYV.

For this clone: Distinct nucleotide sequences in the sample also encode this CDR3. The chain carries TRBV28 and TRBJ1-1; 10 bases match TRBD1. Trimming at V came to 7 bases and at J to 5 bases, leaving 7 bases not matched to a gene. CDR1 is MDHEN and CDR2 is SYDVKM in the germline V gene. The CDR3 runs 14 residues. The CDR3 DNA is TGTGCCAGCACCCGGGACAGGGGCGGTACTGAAGCTTTCTTT. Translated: CASTRDRGGTEAFF.

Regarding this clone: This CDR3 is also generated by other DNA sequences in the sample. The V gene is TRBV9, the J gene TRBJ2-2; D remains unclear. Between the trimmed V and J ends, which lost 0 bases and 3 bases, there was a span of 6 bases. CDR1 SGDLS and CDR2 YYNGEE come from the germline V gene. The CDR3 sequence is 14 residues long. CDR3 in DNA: TGTGCCAGCAGCGTAGGTGGGGACACCGGGGAGCTGTTTTTT. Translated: CASSVGGDTGELFF.

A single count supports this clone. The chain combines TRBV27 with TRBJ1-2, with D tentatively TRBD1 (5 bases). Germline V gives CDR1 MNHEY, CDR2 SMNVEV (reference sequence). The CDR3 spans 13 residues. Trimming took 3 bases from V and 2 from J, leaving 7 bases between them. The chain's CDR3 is CASSFGGNYGYTF. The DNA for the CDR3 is TGTGCCAGCAGTTTTGGGGGGAACTATGGCTACACCTTC.